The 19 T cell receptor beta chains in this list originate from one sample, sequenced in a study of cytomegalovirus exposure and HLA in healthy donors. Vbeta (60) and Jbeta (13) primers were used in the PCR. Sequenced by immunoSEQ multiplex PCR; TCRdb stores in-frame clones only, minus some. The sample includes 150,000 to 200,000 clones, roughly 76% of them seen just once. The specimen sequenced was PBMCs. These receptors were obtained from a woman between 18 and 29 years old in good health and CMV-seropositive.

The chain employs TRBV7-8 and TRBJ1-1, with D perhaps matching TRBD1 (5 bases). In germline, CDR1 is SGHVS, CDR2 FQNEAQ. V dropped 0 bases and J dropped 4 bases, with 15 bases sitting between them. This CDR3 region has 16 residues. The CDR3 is CASSLALGAGGTEAFF. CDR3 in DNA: TGTGCCAGCAGCTTAGCGCTAGGGGCCGGGGGCACTGAAGCTTTCTTT.

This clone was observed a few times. This CDR3 is CATSRNSGGAAGELFF. DNA of the CDR3: TGTGCCACCAGCAGAAATAGCGGGGGGGCTGCCGGGGAGCTGTTTTTT. The chain recombines TRBV15 with TRBJ2-2, with 11 bases matching TRBD2. With V trimmed by 2 bases and J by 6 bases, 5 bases remained unmatched. Per germline, CDR1 LNHNV and CDR2 YYDKDF (reference sequence). The CDR3 has 16 amino acids.

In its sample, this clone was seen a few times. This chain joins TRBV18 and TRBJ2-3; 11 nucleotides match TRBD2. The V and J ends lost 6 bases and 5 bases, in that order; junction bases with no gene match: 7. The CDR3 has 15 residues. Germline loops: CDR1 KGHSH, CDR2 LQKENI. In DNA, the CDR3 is TGTGCCAGCTCGTTAGGGACTAGCGGTGGAGATACGCAGTATTTT. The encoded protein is CASSLGTSGGDTQYF.

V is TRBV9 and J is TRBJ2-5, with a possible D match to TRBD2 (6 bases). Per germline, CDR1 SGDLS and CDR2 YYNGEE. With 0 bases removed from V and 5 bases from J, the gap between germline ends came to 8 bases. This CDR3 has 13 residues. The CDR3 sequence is CASSVGAGETQYF. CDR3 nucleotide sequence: TGTGCCAGCAGCGTAGGGGCGGGGGAGACCCAGTACTTC.

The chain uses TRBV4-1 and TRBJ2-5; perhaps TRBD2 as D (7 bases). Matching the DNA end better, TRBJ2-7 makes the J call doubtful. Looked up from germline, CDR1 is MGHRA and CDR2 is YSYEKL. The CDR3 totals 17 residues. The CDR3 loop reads CASSQSLNGGQSYEQYF. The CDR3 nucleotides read TGCGCCAGCAGCCAATCCTTAAACGGGGGGCAATCCTACGAGCAGTACTTC.

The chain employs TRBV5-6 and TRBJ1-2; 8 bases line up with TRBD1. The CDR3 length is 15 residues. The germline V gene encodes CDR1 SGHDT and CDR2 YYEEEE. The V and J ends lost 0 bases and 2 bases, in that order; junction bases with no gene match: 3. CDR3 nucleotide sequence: TGTGCCAGCAGCTTGGGGACAGGGTACAACTATGGCTACACCTTC. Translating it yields CASSLGTGYNYGYTF.

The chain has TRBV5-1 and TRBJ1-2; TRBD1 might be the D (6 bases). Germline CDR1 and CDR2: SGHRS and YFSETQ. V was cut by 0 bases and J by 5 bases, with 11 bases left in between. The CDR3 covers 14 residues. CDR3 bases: TGCGCCAGCAGCTTGGACAGGGTGGGGTATGGCTACACCTTC. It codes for CASSLDRVGYGYTF.

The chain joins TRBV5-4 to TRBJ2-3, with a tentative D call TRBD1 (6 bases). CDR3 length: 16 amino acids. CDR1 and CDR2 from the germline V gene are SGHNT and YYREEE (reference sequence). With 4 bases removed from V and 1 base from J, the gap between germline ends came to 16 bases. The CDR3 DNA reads TGTGCCAGCAGCCCGCTAGGTCCAGGGGGCACAGATACGCAGTATTTT. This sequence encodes CASSPLGPGGTDTQYF.

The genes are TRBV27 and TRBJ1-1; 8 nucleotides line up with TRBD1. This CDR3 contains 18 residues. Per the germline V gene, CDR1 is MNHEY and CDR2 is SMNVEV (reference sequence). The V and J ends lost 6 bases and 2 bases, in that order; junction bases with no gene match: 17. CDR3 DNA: TGTGCCAGCAGGTATGGGGGGGTCGGACAGGGATCTAACACTGAAGCTTTCTTT. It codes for CASRYGGVGQGSNTEAFF.

The CDR3 loop reads CASSFRDRDVGYTF. The CDR3 bases are TGTGCCAGCAGCTTCCGGGACAGGGATGTTGGCTACACCTTC. V usage is TRBV5-4 and J usage is TRBJ1-2; TRBD1 matches at 9 bases. The length of the CDR3 is 14 residues. Germline CDR1 and CDR2: SGHNT and YYREEE (reference sequence). V lost 2 bases and J lost 7; bases outside the gene matches: 6.

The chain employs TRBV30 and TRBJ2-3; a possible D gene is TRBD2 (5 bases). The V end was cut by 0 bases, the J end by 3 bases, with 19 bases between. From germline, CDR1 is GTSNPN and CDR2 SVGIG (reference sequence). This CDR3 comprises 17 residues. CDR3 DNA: TGTGCCTGGAGTGTAGGAGCGGCCCCCCGGGAAACAGATACGCAGTATTTT. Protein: CAWSVGAAPRETDTQYF.

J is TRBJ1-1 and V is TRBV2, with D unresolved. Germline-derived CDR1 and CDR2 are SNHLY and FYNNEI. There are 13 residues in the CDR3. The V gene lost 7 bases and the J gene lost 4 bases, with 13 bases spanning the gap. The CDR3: CASIDKVGTEAFF. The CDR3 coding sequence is TGTGCCAGCATCGACAAGGTAGGCACTGAAGCTTTCTTT.

The CDR3 DNA is TGTGCCAGCAGTCGTCGCACTGAAGCTTTCTTT. It codes for CASSRRTEAFF. This chain links TRBV7-2 with TRBJ1-1, with no clear D. The V gene lost 6 bases and the J gene lost 4 bases, with 6 bases spanning the gap. CDR1 is SGHTA and CDR2 is FQGNSA in the germline V gene. The length of the CDR3 is 11 residues.

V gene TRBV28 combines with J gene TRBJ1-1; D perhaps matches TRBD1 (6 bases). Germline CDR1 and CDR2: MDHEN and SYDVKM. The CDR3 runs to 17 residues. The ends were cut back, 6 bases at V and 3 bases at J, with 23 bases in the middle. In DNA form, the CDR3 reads TGTGCCAGCAGAAAAGGACCGGAGATACAGGGTTACACTGAAGCTTTCTTT. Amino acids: CASRKGPEIQGYTEAFF.

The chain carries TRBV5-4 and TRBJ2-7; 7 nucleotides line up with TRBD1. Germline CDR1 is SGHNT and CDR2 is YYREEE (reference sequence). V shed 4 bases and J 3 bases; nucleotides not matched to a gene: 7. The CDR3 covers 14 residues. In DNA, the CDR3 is TGTGCCAGCAGCGCAAGGACAGGCAACTACGAGCAGTACTTC. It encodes CASSARTGNYEQYF. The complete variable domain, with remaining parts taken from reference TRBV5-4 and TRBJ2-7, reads ETGVTQSPTHLIKTRGQQVTLRCSSQSGHNTVSWYQQALGQGPQFIFQYYREEENGRGNFPPRFSGLQFPNYSSELNVNALELDDSALYLCASSARTGNYEQYFGPGTRLTVT.

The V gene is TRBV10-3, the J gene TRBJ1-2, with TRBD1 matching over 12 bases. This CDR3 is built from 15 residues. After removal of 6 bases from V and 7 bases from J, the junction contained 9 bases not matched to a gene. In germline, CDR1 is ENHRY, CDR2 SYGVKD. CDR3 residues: CAISQPGQGAGGYTF. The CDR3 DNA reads TGTGCCATCAGCCAGCCGGGACAGGGGGCTGGTGGCTACACCTTC.

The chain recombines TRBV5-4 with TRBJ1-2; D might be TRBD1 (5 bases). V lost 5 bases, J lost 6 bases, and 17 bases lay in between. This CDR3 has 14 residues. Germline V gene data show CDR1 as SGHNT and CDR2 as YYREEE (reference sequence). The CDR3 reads CASRLAGHQDGYTF. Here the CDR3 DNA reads TGTGCCAGCAGACTGGCAGGGCACCAGGATGGCTACACCTTC.

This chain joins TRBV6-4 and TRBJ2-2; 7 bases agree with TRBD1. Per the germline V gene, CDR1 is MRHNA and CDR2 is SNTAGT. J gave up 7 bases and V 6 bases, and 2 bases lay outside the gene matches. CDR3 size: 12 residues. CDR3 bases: TGTGCCAGCAGAACAGGGGACGGGGAGCTGTTTTTT. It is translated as CASRTGDGELFF.

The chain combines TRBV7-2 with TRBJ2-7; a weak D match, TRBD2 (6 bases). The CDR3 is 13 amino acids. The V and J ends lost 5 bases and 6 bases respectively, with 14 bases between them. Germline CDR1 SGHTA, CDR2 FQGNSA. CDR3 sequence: CASSPTRAGEQYF. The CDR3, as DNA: TGTGCCAGCAGCCCGACTAGGGCGGGCGAGCAGTACTTC.